Reported below is one T cell receptor beta chain. Its antigen is not identified. J gave up 4 bases and V 5 bases, and 4 bases lay outside the gene matches. Looked up from germline, CDR1 is MDHEN and CDR2 is SYDVKM. The CDR3 length is 14 residues. These data belong to a study of T cells in Graves' hyperthyroidism and ophthalmopathy. Study-level points and caveats: Among thyroid clonotypes expanded above 0.001, most also appeared in blood. The model's output predicted ophthalmopathy at a median of about 6.5 months prior to onset.

The CDR3 regions of TCR beta were amplified from RNA transcripts. TCR CDR3 underwent first-round RT-PCR with the HTBI primer set. TCRdb recomputed calls from the multiplex PCR reads with MiXCR, one row per CDR3 protein. This sample carries under 550,000 distinct CDR3 sequences, around 20% of them seen once, and the ten largest clones take 47%. The sample consisted of blood. This clonotype originated in a man in his forties with Graves' ophthalmopathy. This chain links TRBV28 with TRBJ2-2, with 7 bases aligning to TRBD1. The CDR3 coding sequence is TGTGCCAGCAGTACAGGGGTGGGCACCGGGGAGCTGTTTTTT. This codes for CASSTGVGTGELFF.